These 12 T cell receptor beta chains share one sample of origin, sequenced in a study of blood T cell repertoires in COVID-19. Only in-frame clones appear in the TCRdb table, and some are missing; sequencing was by immunoSEQ multiplex PCR. The top ten clones hold 9.5% to 11% of a sample with roughly 280,000 clones, roughly 88% of them seen once. Sequences were obtained from peripheral blood. Source of these receptors: a woman in her 70s with acute or convalescent COVID-19.

This clone was seen once. V is TRBV18 and J is TRBJ1-5, with D uncertain. The germline V and J ends were trimmed by 6 bases and 0 bases, with 12 bases remaining between them. The germline CDR1 and CDR2 sequences are KGHSH and LQKENI. This CDR3 has 15 amino acids. As DNA, the CDR3 is TGTGCCAGCTCGCTGACTCCGGATAGCAATCAGCCCCAGCATTTT. Residues: CASSLTPDSNQPQHF.

The chain joins TRBV6-5 to TRBJ2-3; D remains unclear. V shed 8 bases and J shed 0 bases, with 6 bases lying between them. The CDR3 runs 12 residues. Germline V gene lookup returns CDR1 MNHEY and CDR2 SVGAGI. Here the CDR3 DNA reads TGTGCCAGCCAGATAAGCACAGATACGCAGTATTTT. It is translated as CASQISTDTQYF.

The rearrangement joins TRBV15 to TRBJ1-4, with D perhaps TRBD1 (6 bases). In germline, CDR1 is LNHNV, CDR2 YYDKDF (reference sequence). This CDR3 has 15 residues. Trimming stripped 0 bases from V and 7 bases from J, with 12 bases between. CDR3 in amino acids: CATSREQGILEKLFF. For the CDR3, the DNA is TGTGCCACCAGCAGAGAGCAGGGGATCCTTGAAAAACTGTTTTTT.

There are a few counts of this clone. J is TRBJ1-1 and V is TRBV10-3; a weak D match, TRBD1 (6 bases). The CDR3 is made up of 12 amino acids. V was pared by 3 bases and J by 6 bases, with 8 bases between. The germline V gene has CDR1 ENHRY and CDR2 SYGVKD. The CDR3 DNA sequence: TGTGCCATCAGTGATCGGACAGCTGAAGCTTTCTTT. Protein sequence: CAISDRTAEAFF.

The chain combines TRBV30 with TRBJ2-1; a weak D match, TRBD2 (5 bases). V gave up 5 bases and J gave up 9 bases, with 11 bases separating them. The CDR3 extends over 11 amino acids. Germline V gives CDR1 GTSNPN, CDR2 SVGIG (reference sequence). The CDR3 is CAWDGGREQFF. As DNA, the CDR3 is TGTGCCTGGGATGGAGGTCGTGAGCAGTTCTTC.

This clone appeared a few times. This chain connects TRBV5-1 to TRBJ1-1; the D gene is possibly TRBD1 (6 bases). CDR1 and CDR2 (germline): SGHRS, YFSETQ. This CDR3 has 16 residues. V shed 4 bases and J shed 1 base, with 17 bases lying between them. The chain's CDR3 is CASSPGTTGTNTEAFF. CDR3 bases: TGCGCCAGCAGCCCCGGGACGACAGGTACGAACACTGAAGCTTTCTTT.

This clone was recorded only once. The CDR3 loop reads CATSAGNDEQFF. The DNA of the CDR3 is TGTGCCACCAGTGCAGGGAATGATGAGCAGTTCTTC. The chain is built from TRBV24-1 and TRBJ2-1, with D possibly being TRBD1 (5 bases). The CDR3 loop spans 12 amino acids. The V end lost 5 bases, the J end lost 8 bases, and 9 bases lay between the germline ends. The germline CDR1 and CDR2 sequences are KGHDR and SFDVKD.

The chain recombines TRBV6-5 with TRBJ2-6; TRBD2 matches at 7 bases. The CDR3 length is 15 residues. V shed 6 bases, J shed 0 bases, and the junction held 2 bases outside the gene matches. Germline V gene lookup returns CDR1 MNHEY and CDR2 SVGAGI. This CDR3 reads CASSKRDSGANVLTF. The CDR3 region has the DNA TGTGCCAGCAGCAAGCGGGACTCTGGGGCCAACGTCCTGACTTTC.

As to this clone: Germline and junction disagree at one end, which may indicate a read error. The chain uses TRBV12-5 and TRBJ2-3; 11 bases fit TRBD1. The CDR3 sequence is 15 residues long. Per the germline V gene, CDR1 is LGHNT and CDR2 is FRNRAP. CDR3 nucleotides: TGTGCTCGTGGTTTGGGGACAGGGGGGGGAGATACGCAGTATTTT. Translating gives CARGLGTGGGDTQYF.

This chain connects TRBV6-1 to TRBJ2-1, with 7 bases identical to TRBD1. The junction had 7 bases not matched to a gene; V was cut back by 1 base and J by 4 bases. The CDR3 sequence is 16 residues long. Germline V gene lookup returns CDR1 MNHNS and CDR2 SASEGT. In DNA, the CDR3 is TGTGCCAGCAGTGAAGAGATTGGGACAGATTACAATGAGCAGTTCTTC. Protein: CASSEEIGTDYNEQFF.

The J gene is TRBJ2-3, the V gene TRBV2; TRBD2 agrees at 8 bases. Losses at the gene ends were 6 bases for V and 6 bases for J; bases not matched to a gene: 8. The CDR3 totals 14 residues. Per germline, CDR1 SNHLY and CDR2 FYNNEI. The CDR3 DNA follows: TGTGCCAGCAGCCCAGCGGGGGAAGTCGATACGCAGTATTTT. Its translation: CASSPAGEVDTQYF.

The chain joins TRBV3-1 (or the pseudogene TRBV3-2) to TRBJ1-1; D call uncertain. V was cut by 4 bases and J by 10 bases, with 16 bases left in between. This CDR3 has 13 residues. Germline V CDR1 and CDR2: LGHDT, YNNKEL (reference sequence). CDR3 protein: CASSRNVAAGAFF. DNA for the CDR3: TGTGCCAGCAGCCGGAACGTAGCGGCCGGAGCTTTCTTT.